This T cell receptor beta chain is from a study of cytomegalovirus exposure and HLA in healthy donors. This clone was counted between two and nine times. Amplification used 60 Vbeta primers and 13 Jbeta primers. TCRdb keeps only in-frame clones here, not all; method: immunoSEQ multiplex PCR. The data hold 130,000 or so clones, with roughly 9% observed a single time. The trim removed 5 bases at V and 8 bases at J, leaving 9 bases unmatched. Germline V gene lookup returns CDR1 SGHAT and CDR2 FQDESV (reference sequence). The CDR3 consists of 15 residues. This receptor was obtained from a woman aged 35 to 49 in good health and CMV-seropositive. This rearrangement joins TRBV11-1 to TRBJ1-4; 9 bases line up with TRBD1. Sequences were obtained from PBMCs. CDR3 protein: CASSPPGQGREKLFF. The CDR3 DNA is TGTGCCAGCAGCCCGCCGGGACAGGGCAGAGAAAAACTGTTTTTT.